The 2 T cell receptor beta chains below come from one sample, sequenced in a study of post-analysis software for immune sequencing data (dated by TCRdb to about 2015). Receptors were amplified or captured by PCR. TCRdb shows the sequencer as Illumina HiSeq 2500. Unique molecular identifiers were incorporated into TCR beta cDNA libraries to reduce PCR and sequencing biases. Starting from the raw public reads, TCRdb applied fastp trimming at Q25, assembled clones with MiXCR and retained in-frame beta chains. Rows are unified per CDR3 protein, each entry keeping the most common DNA and genes. This sample holds 750,000 to 950,000 distinct CDR3 sequences; 53% were observed only once. Approximately 4.2% of the sample belongs to the ten largest clones. No antigen is known for these receptors. General study outcomes and caveats: Patients showed significantly higher frequencies than controls for a handful of TRBV segments, among them TRBV5-6, TRBV5-1 and TRBV20-1.

Sequences were obtained from blood. These receptors were taken from a girl aged 10-17 years with multiple sclerosis.

This clonotype was seen more than once but under ten times. V usage is TRBV12-5 and J usage is TRBJ2-3, with D uncertain. The V end was cut by 4 bases, the J end by 6 bases, with 14 bases between. Germline V lookup: CDR1 LGHNT, CDR2 FRNRAP. The CDR3 loop spans 14 amino acids. The CDR3 loop is CASGSEPGFDTQYF. The CDR3 nucleotides read TGTGCTAGTGGTTCCGAGCCCGGATTTGATACGCAGTATTTT.

There are a few counts of this clonotype. The chain recombines TRBV14 with TRBJ2-7; 11 nucleotides align to TRBD2. V was clipped by 0 bases and J by 5 bases; unmatched bases: 3. The CDR3 length is 15 residues. Germline V gene sequence: CDR1 SGHDN, CDR2 FVKESK. CDR3 nucleotides: TGTGCCAGCAGCCAAGATCTAGCGGGAGGAGACGAGCAGTACTTC. Protein: CASSQDLAGGDEQYF.